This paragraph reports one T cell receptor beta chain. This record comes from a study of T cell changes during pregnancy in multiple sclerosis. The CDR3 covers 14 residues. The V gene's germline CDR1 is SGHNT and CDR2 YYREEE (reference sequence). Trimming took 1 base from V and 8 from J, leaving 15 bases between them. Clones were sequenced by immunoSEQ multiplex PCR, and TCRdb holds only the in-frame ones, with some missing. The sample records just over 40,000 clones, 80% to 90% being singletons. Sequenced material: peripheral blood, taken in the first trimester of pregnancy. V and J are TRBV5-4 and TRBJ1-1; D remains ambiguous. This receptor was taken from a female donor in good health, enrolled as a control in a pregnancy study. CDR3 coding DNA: TGTGCCAGCAGCTTGCGGGAAGCTCACGTAGAAGCTTTCTTT. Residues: CASSLREAHVEAFF.